Shown below are 18 T cell receptor beta chains from a single sample sequenced in a study of somatic mutations in cytotoxic T cells in rheumatoid arthritis. Only in-frame clones appear in the TCRdb table, and some are missing; sequencing was by immunoSEQ multiplex PCR. The sample includes fewer than 20,000 clones, more than 60% of them seen just once. The specimen sequenced was CD8+ T cells sorted from blood. The receptor set was obtained from a woman aged 55-69 years in good health.

V usage is TRBV15 and J usage is TRBJ2-3, with 8 bases fitting TRBD1. The CDR3 extends over 16 amino acids. Germline CDR1 LNHNV, CDR2 YYDKDF (reference sequence). V lost 5 bases, J lost 2 bases, and 9 bases stayed unmatched. The CDR3 protein is CATSGTGTGLTDTQYF. The CDR3 DNA reads as TGTGCCACCAGCGGAACCGGGACAGGACTCACAGATACGCAGTATTTT.

The V call is TRBV10-3, the J call TRBJ2-7, with a weak D call TRBD2 (5 bases). V was cut by 8 bases and J by 5 bases, with 19 bases left in between. Germline V gives CDR1 ENHRY, CDR2 SYGVKD. The CDR3 is 14 amino acids. The CDR3 here is CAIGGSPLGDEQYF. The CDR3 DNA reads TGTGCCATCGGCGGGTCCCCGTTAGGTGACGAGCAGTACTTC.

The CDR3 coding sequence is TGTGCCAGCAGTGAAGAGGAGGGTTCCTACAATGAGCAGTTCTTC. Amino acid sequence: CASSEEEGSYNEQFF. J is TRBJ2-1 and V is TRBV6-1; weak D call: TRBD2 (6 bases). Germline assignment: CDR1 MNHNS and CDR2 SASEGT. The germline V and J ends were trimmed by 1 base and 1 base, with 8 bases remaining between them. The CDR3 spans 15 residues.

The chain joins TRBV7-9 to TRBJ2-7; possibly TRBD1 for D (6 bases). Between the trimmed V and J ends, which lost 6 bases and 10 bases, there was a span of 13 bases. The CDR3 extends over 11 amino acids. Per the germline V gene, CDR1 is SEHNR and CDR2 is FQNEAQ (reference sequence). Here the CDR3 DNA reads TGTGCCAGCAGTTATGGACAGTTCCAGTACTTC. Translating it yields CASSYGQFQYF.

V is TRBV15 and J is TRBJ1-1; maybe TRBD1 (6 bases). The CDR3 runs 13 residues. V was pared by 5 bases and J by 6 bases, with 13 bases between. In germline, CDR1 is LNHNV, CDR2 YYDKDF (reference sequence). The CDR3 region has the DNA TGTGCCACCAGCCGAACAGGGAATTCTGAAGCTTTCTTT. It is translated as CATSRTGNSEAFF.

In its sample, this clone was seen once. The genes are TRBV27 and TRBJ2-1, with unresolved D. Germline loops: CDR1 MNHEY, CDR2 SMNVEV (reference sequence). The CDR3 totals 12 residues. Trimming took 1 base from V and 8 from J, leaving 6 bases between them. CDR3 sequence: CASSLLGYEQFF. CDR3 nucleotides: TGTGCCAGCAGTTTATTGGGCTATGAGCAGTTCTTC.

The V and J genes are TRBV7-9 and TRBJ2-2; D gene uncertain. The CDR3 length is 15 residues. V gave up 1 base and J gave up 1 base, with 7 bases separating them. Per germline, CDR1 SEHNR and CDR2 FQNEAQ (reference sequence). CDR3 amino acids: CASSLGVGNTGELFF. The DNA of the CDR3 is TGTGCCAGCAGCTTAGGGGTCGGGAACACCGGGGAGCTGTTTTTT.

This sequence joins TRBV4-1 and TRBJ1-3, with TRBD1 as a possible D gene (5 bases). The CDR3 extends over 13 amino acids. The ends were cut back, 4 bases at V and 7 bases at J, with 11 bases in the middle. Germline CDR1 and CDR2: MGHRA and YSYEKL. CDR3 coding DNA: TGCGCCAGCAGCCCTCAGGGCTCTAACACCATATATTTT. Its translation is CASSPQGSNTIYF.

The chain couples TRBV27 to TRBJ2-1, with 8 bases aligning to TRBD1. Germline CDR1 reads MNHEY; CDR2 reads SMNVEV (reference sequence). The V and J ends lost 3 bases and 0 bases, in that order; junction bases with no gene match: 10. The CDR3 totals 18 residues. CDR3 in amino acids: CASSFTAGQGDSYNEQFF. The DNA of the CDR3 is TGTGCCAGCAGTTTCACCGCAGGACAGGGTGACTCCTACAATGAGCAGTTCTTC.

V usage is TRBV6-6 and J usage is TRBJ2-1; 12 nucleotides agree with TRBD2. Germline V CDR1 and CDR2: MNHNY, SVGAGI (reference sequence). The CDR3 sequence is 15 residues long. The V and J ends lost 6 bases and 5 bases, in that order; junction bases with no gene match: 5. CDR3 coding DNA: TGTGCCAGCAGCACGTGGACTAGCGGGAACAATGAGCAGTTCTTC. This gives the protein CASSTWTSGNNEQFF.

A few counts support this clone. V is TRBV6-5 and J is TRBJ1-4, with D possibly TRBD1 on 6 matching bases. Germline V CDR1 and CDR2: MNHEY, SVGAGI. V lost 0 bases and J 7 bases, leaving 12 bases between the germline ends. The CDR3 runs 15 residues. CDR3 nucleotide sequence: TGTGCCAGCAGTTACTCACAGGGCGTAGGTGAAAAACTGTTTTTT. Translation: CASSYSQGVGEKLFF.

The rearrangement uses TRBV2 and TRBJ1-3; D may be TRBD1 (6 bases). Germline CDR1 reads SNHLY; CDR2 reads FYNNEI. The CDR3 totals 16 residues. V was clipped by 4 bases and J by 0 bases, with 13 bases between them. CDR3 loop: CASSAPGTHSGNTIYF. In nucleotides, the CDR3 is TGTGCCAGCAGTGCCCCCGGGACACACTCTGGAAACACCATATATTTT.

The CDR3 reads CASSFWGKRVEQYF. CDR3 sequence (DNA): TGTGCCAGCAGCTTTTGGGGGAAGCGTGTCGAGCAGTACTTC. This chain uses TRBV11-2 with TRBJ2-7; the D call may be TRBD1 or TRBD2 (5 bases each). The CDR3 is 14 amino acids. The V gene lost 3 bases and the J gene lost 6 bases, with 15 bases spanning the gap. Germline V gives CDR1 SGHAT, CDR2 FQNNGV.

The gene calls are TRBV30 and TRBJ1-1; D is perhaps TRBD1 (5 bases). Per the germline V gene, CDR1 is GTSNPN and CDR2 is SVGIG (reference sequence). Trimming took 5 bases from V and 5 from J, leaving 6 bases between them. There are 10 residues in the CDR3. CDR3 residues: CAWGGTEAFF. CDR3 sequence (DNA): TGTGCCTGGGGGGGGACTGAAGCTTTCTTT.

V usage is TRBV9 and J usage is TRBJ1-1; possible D gene TRBD1, 6 bases. This CDR3 spans 14 amino acids. CDR1 is SGDLS, CDR2 YYNGEE, per germline. Trimming removed 4 bases from V and 2 bases from J, with 12 bases in between. The CDR3 is CASSPRTVNTEAFF. CDR3 sequence (DNA): TGTGCCAGCAGCCCCCGGACAGTTAACACTGAAGCTTTCTTT.

V and J are TRBV11-2 and TRBJ2-1; D remains unclear. The germline V gene encodes CDR1 SGHAT and CDR2 FQNNGV. V was pared by 4 bases and J by 0 bases, with 13 bases between. The CDR3 runs 16 residues. CDR3 sequence reads: CASSYLSVGSYNEQFF. DNA of the CDR3: TGTGCCAGCAGCTACCTCAGCGTGGGCTCCTACAATGAGCAGTTCTTC.

This chain links TRBV7-9 with TRBJ1-2, with D perhaps TRBD1 (5 bases). The CDR3 totals 16 residues. Germline assignment: CDR1 SEHNR and CDR2 FQNEAQ (reference sequence). Trimming pared 3 bases from V and 8 bases from J, leaving 22 bases between. The CDR3 nucleotides are TGTGCCAGCAGCTTCCCGACGGGGCATTTTGAGGGGGGCTACACCTTC. Protein product: CASSFPTGHFEGGYTF.

CDR3 in DNA: TGTGCCAGCAGCGGGACAGGGAGTGGCACAGATACGCAGTATTTT. Translating gives CASSGTGSGTDTQYF. The chain uses TRBV7-9 and TRBJ2-3; TRBD1 agrees at 9 bases. Per germline, CDR1 SEHNR and CDR2 FQNEAQ (reference sequence). CDR3 length: 15 residues. The J segment lost 1 base and the V segment lost 5 bases, leaving 4 bases of the junction unmatched.